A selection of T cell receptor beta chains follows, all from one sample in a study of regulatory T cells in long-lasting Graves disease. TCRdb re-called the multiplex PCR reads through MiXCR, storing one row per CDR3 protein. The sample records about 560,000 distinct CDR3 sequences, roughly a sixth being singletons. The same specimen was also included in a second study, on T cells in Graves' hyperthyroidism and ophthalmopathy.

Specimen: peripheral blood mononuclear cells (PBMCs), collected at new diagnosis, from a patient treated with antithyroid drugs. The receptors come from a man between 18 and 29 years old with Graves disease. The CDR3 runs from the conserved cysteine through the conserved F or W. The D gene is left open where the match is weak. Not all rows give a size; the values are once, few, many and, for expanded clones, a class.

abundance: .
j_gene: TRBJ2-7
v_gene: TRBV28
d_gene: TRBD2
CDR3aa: CATEAGGFYF
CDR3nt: TGTGCCACCGAGGCGGGGGGGTTCTACTTC

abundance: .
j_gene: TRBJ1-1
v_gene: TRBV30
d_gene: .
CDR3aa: CAWSTGSAEAFF
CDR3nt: TGTGCCTGGAGTACAGGGTCGGCTGAAGCTTTCTTT

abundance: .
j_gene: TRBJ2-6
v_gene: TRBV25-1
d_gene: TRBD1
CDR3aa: CASSEFMETGDSSGANVLTF
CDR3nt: TGTGCCAGCAGTGAATTTATGGAGACAGGGGACAGCTCTGGGGCCAACGTCCTGACTTTC

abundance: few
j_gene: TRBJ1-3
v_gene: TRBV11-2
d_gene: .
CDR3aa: CASSLEPGNTIYF
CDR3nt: TGTGCCAGCAGCTTAGAACCGGGAAACACCATATATTTT

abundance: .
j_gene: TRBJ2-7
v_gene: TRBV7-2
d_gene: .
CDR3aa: CASSLARATWQYF
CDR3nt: TGTGCCAGCAGCCTCGCCCGGGCGACGTGGCAGTACTTC

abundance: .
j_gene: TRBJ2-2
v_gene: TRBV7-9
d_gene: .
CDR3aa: CASSPPSAGELFF
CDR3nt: TGTGCCAGCAGCCCACCAAGCGCCGGGGAGCTGTTTTTT

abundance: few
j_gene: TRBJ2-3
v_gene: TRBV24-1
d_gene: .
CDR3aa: CATSDGTGYRQDTQYF
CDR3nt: TGTGCCACCAGTGATGGAACTGGATACAGACAGGATACGCAGTATTTT

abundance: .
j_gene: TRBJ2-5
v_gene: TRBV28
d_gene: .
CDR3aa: CASSRDGEAEVETQYF
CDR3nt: TGTGCCAGCAGTCGTGACGGGGAGGCCGAGGTGGAGACCCAGTACTTC

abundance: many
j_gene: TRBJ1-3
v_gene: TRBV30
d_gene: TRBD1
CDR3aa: CAWIRDRGDTIYF
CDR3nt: TGTGCCTGGATCCGGGACAGGGGGGACACCATATATTTT

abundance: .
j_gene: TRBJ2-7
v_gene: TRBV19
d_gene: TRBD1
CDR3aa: CASSRAGQGASYEQYF
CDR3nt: TGTGCCAGTAGCCGGGCGGGACAGGGGGCTTCCTACGAGCAGTACTTC

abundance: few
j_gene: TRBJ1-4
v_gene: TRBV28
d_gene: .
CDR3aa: CASRMGGRNEKLFF
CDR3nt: TGTGCCAGCAGGATGGGGGGACGAAATGAAAAACTGTTTTTT

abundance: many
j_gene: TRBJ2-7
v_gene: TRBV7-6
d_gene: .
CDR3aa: CASSLAPAPYEQYF
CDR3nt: TGTGCCAGCAGCTTAGCGCCAGCTCCCTACGAGCAGTACTTC

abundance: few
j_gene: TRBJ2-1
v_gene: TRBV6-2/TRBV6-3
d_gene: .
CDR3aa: CASSYEGHEQFF
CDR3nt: TGTGCCAGCAGTTACGAAGGACATGAGCAGTTCTTC

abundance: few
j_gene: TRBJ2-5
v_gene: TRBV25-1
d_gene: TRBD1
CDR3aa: CASGPGQVHQETQYF
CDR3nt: TGTGCCAGCGGACCGGGACAGGTACACCAAGAGACCCAGTACTTC

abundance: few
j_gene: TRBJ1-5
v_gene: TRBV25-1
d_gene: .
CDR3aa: CASSDWRGSPQHF
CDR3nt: TGTGCCAGCAGTGATTGGCGGGGATCGCCCCAGCATTTT

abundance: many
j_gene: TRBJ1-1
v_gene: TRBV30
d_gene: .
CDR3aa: CAWRAFRGRGDTEAFF
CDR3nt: TGTGCCTGGAGGGCATTCCGGGGCCGAGGGGACACTGAAGCTTTCTTT

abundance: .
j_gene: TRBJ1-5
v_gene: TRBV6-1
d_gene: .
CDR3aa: CASSPDRGGSNQPQHF
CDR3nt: TGTGCCAGCAGTCCCGATAGGGGGGGGAGCAATCAGCCCCAGCATTTT

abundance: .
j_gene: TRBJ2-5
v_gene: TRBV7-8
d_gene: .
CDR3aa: CASSLDSGHQETQYF
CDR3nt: TGTGCCAGCAGCTTAGATTCGGGACACCAAGAGACCCAGTACTTC

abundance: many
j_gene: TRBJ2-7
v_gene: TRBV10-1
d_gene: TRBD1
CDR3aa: CASSKEGQGNDEQYF
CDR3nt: TGCGCCAGCAGTAAAGAAGGACAGGGAAATGACGAGCAGTACTTC

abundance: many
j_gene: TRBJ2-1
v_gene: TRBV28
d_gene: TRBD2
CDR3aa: CASDTSGRNNEQFF
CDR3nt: TGTGCCAGCGACACTAGCGGGAGGAACAATGAGCAGTTCTTC

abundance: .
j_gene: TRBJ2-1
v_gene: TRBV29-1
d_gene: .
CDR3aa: CSVDPSGSYNEQFF
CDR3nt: TGCAGCGTTGATCCCTCGGGCTCCTACAATGAGCAGTTCTTC

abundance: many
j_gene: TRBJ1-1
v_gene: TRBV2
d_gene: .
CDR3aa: CASNPRLLVAEAFF
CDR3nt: TGTGCCAGCAACCCGCGGTTATTGGTGGCTGAAGCTTTCTTT

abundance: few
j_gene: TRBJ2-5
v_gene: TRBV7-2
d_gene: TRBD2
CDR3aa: CASSTGTSGRETQYF
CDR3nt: TGTGCCAGCAGCACGGGGACTAGCGGGAGAGAGACCCAGTACTTC

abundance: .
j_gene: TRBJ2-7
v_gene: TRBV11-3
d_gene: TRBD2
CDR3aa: CASSVTSGRSSEQYF
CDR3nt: TGTGCCAGCAGCGTGACTAGCGGGAGATCTTCCGAGCAGTACTTC